The 30 T cell receptor beta chains below all came from one sample that was sequenced in a study of response to subunit inactivated influenza vaccine. TCRdb re-called the RT-PCR reads through MiXCR, storing one row per CDR3 protein. The sample lists some 570,000 distinct CDR3 sequences, about 10% occurring once. This same sample was also part of a study on T cells expressing NK-cell markers. That report adds: 5'RACE template switching with UMIs produced the TCR beta cDNA.

Sample: PBMCs from blood, taken on the day of vaccination. All receptors derive from a man aged 45-65 years who received an inactivated influenza vaccine.

As for this clonotype: Given a much more abundant clone one base away, this may be a read error. This chain uses TRBV6-2 or TRBV6-3 with TRBJ2-6; D not certain. The CDR3 has 15 amino acids. Looked up from germline, CDR1 is MNHEY and CDR2 is SVGEGT. The CDR3 spells CGSTPFPTGANVLTF. In DNA, the CDR3 is TGTGGCAGCACTCCCTTTCCAACTGGGGCCAACGTCCTGACTTTC.

This clonotype was recorded many times. V gene TRBV27 combines with J gene TRBJ2-4; 11 nucleotides line up with TRBD1. Germline values: CDR1 MNHEY, CDR2 SMNVEV (reference sequence). With V trimmed by 2 bases and J by 6 bases, 9 bases remained unmatched. The CDR3 runs 17 residues. This chain's CDR3 is CASSLGSGQGAGNIQYF. CDR3 sequence (DNA): TGTGCCAGCAGTTTAGGAAGTGGACAGGGGGCAGGAAACATTCAGTACTTC.

V and J are TRBV12-3 or TRBV12-4 and TRBJ2-7, with D unresolved. V was cut by 6 bases and J by 4 bases, with 19 bases left in between. This CDR3 contains 15 residues. The CDR3 DNA is TGTGCCAGCAGCATCGGGTCAGCCTTCCTATACGAGCAGTACTTC. Residues: CASSIGSAFLYEQYF.

CDR3 region: CASSPAGATNEKLFF. The CDR3 nucleotides are TGCGCCAGCAGCCCCGCGGGGGCAACTAATGAAAAACTGTTTTTT. This chain connects TRBV4-3 to TRBJ1-4; perhaps TRBD1 as D (5 bases). Trimming stripped 4 bases from V and 0 bases from J, with 9 bases between. The V gene's germline CDR1 is LGHNA and CDR2 YSLEER. The CDR3 is made up of 15 amino acids.

This clonotype was picked up many times. This chain uses TRBV5-1 with TRBJ2-7; D may be TRBD1 (5 bases). This CDR3 is built from 13 residues. V was clipped by 4 bases and J by 4 bases, with 12 bases between them. The germline gives CDR1 SGHRS, CDR2 YFSETQ. The CDR3 DNA reads as TGCGCCAGCAGCCCCGACAGAATTTACGAGCAGTACTTC. This sequence encodes CASSPDRIYEQYF. The whole variable domain, remainder taken from reference TRBV5-1 and TRBJ2-7, is KAGVTQTPRYLIKTRGQQVTLSCSPISGHRSVSWYQQTPGQGLQFLFEYFSETQRNKGNFPGRFSGRQFSNSRSEMNVSTLELGDSALYLCASSPDRIYEQYFGPGTRLTVT.

This clonotype was detected a few times. The CDR3, as DNA: TGTGCCACCAGCAGAGGCGGAACCGGGGAGCTGTTTTTT. Amino acid sequence: CATSRGGTGELFF. The chain is built from TRBV15 and TRBJ2-2; D remains ambiguous. Trimming took 1 base from V and 5 from J, leaving 5 bases between them. The germline V gene has CDR1 LNHNV and CDR2 YYDKDF (reference sequence). This CDR3 is built from 13 residues.

The sample holds a few counts of this clonotype. The chain couples TRBV19 to TRBJ1-3, with no clear D. Trimming pared 8 bases from V and 0 bases from J, leaving 14 bases between. The CDR3 contains 15 residues. The germline CDR1 and CDR2 sequences are LNHDA and SQIVND (reference sequence). CDR3 DNA sequence: TGTGCCAGTTTTCCCTCCTGGAGCTCTGGAAACACCATATATTTT. As protein: CASFPSWSSGNTIYF.

The chain is built from TRBV5-6 and TRBJ2-7; 7 nucleotides match TRBD1. The CDR3 loop spans 16 amino acids. Germline lookup yields CDR1 SGHDT and CDR2 YYEEEE. J lost 0 bases, V lost 4 bases, and 10 bases had no gene match. CDR3: CASSPDRIYTSYEQYF. The CDR3 coding sequence is TGTGCCAGCAGCCCGGACAGGATCTACACCTCCTACGAGCAGTACTTC.

This clonotype was detected only a few times. This chain links TRBV4-2 with TRBJ1-6; possibly TRBD1 for D (5 bases). V was shortened by 1 base and J by 7 bases, with 11 bases between the two germline ends. The CDR3 extends over 15 amino acids. Germline-derived CDR1 and CDR2 are LGHNA and YNFKEQ. CDR3 residues: CASSQAGGGNSPLHF. CDR3 DNA sequence: TGTGCCAGCAGCCAAGCCGGGGGAGGAAATTCACCCCTCCACTTT.

This clonotype was detected only a few times. The chain carries TRBV20-1 and TRBJ1-2, with unresolved D. This CDR3 is built from 15 residues. The germline gives CDR1 DFQATT, CDR2 SNEGSKA (reference sequence). Trimming removed 0 bases from V and 0 bases from J, with 11 bases in between. CDR3 sequence (DNA): TGCAGTGCTAGAGATCACGGCAGATCTAACTATGGCTACACCTTC. It encodes CSARDHGRSNYGYTF.

This clonotype was counted between two and nine times. The chain is built from TRBV4-2 and TRBJ2-1; 8 bases align to TRBD2. CDR3 length: 17 amino acids. V gave up 0 bases and J gave up 5 bases; unmatched junction bases: 9. CDR1 and CDR2 from the germline V gene are LGHNA and YNFKEQ. As DNA, the CDR3 is TGTGCCAGCAGCCAAGATTTTTCGGGGGGGCTTAACAATGAGCAGTTCTTC. Translated, it gives CASSQDFSGGLNNEQFF.

This rearrangement joins TRBV5-6 to TRBJ2-2; D perhaps matches TRBD2 (6 bases). Between the trimmed V and J ends, which lost 0 bases and 5 bases, there was a span of 11 bases. The CDR3 extends over 15 amino acids. CDR1 is SGHDT and CDR2 is YYEEEE in the germline V gene. The CDR3 DNA reads as TGTGCCAGCAGCTTGGTGGTAGCGGCAACCGGGGAGCTGTTTTTT. Its translation: CASSLVVAATGELFF. Supplemented by reference TRBV5-6 and TRBJ2-2, the full variable domain reads DAGVTQSPTHLIKTRGQQVTLRCSPKSGHDTVSWYQQALGQGPQFIFQYYEEEERQRGNFPDRFSGHQFPNYSSELNVNALLLGDSALYLCASSLVVAATGELFFGEGSRLTVL.

In its sample, this clonotype was seen a few times. The chain uses TRBV14 and TRBJ2-7; D ambiguous. Trimming took 1 base from V and 0 from J, leaving 16 bases between them. Germline CDR1 and CDR2: SGHDN and FVKESK. This CDR3 has 17 amino acids. The CDR3 DNA reads as TGTGCCAGCAGCCAAGGAGTAGGCCTAACTTTCTCCTACGAGCAGTACTTC. This translates into CASSQGVGLTFSYEQYF.

This clonotype was counted a few times. The J gene is TRBJ2-7, the V gene TRBV7-2; TRBD2 agrees at 7 bases. The J segment lost 8 bases and the V segment lost 4 bases, leaving 14 bases of the junction unmatched. CDR1 is SGHTA and CDR2 is FQGNSA in the germline V gene. The CDR3 contains 15 residues. As DNA, the CDR3 is TGTGCCAGCAGCTCAGGGACTAACTCCTATACGAAGCAGTACTTC. It translates to CASSSGTNSYTKQYF.

This clonotype has a count of ten or more. The gene calls are TRBV5-1 and TRBJ2-4, with D possibly TRBD1 on 5 matching bases. The germline CDR1 and CDR2 sequences are SGHRS and YFSETQ. The CDR3 length is 14 residues. V was cut by 0 bases and J by 3 bases, with 7 bases left in between. CDR3 coding DNA: TGCGCCAGCAGCTTGGAAGGGGTCAAAAACATTCAGTACTTC. Translating gives CASSLEGVKNIQYF.

A few counts support this clonotype. The chain recombines TRBV7-2 with TRBJ2-7; tentative D call: TRBD2 (6 bases). The V and J ends lost 4 bases and 0 bases respectively, with 13 bases between them. In germline, CDR1 is SGHTA, CDR2 FQGNSA. The CDR3 totals 15 residues. The CDR3 DNA follows: TGTGCCAGCAGCTACCTTAGCGGTAGCTCCTACGAGCAGTACTTC. Its protein is CASSYLSGSSYEQYF.

This chain uses TRBV6-2 or TRBV6-3 with TRBJ2-5; 8 bases map to TRBD1. Trimming took 10 bases from V and 2 from J; bases not matched to a gene: 6. CDR3 length equals 13 residues. Germline CDR1 reads MNHEY; CDR2 reads SVGEGT. In nucleotides, the CDR3 is TGTGCCACCAAAGGGACAGGTCAAGAGACCCAGTACTTC. This sequence encodes CATKGTGQETQYF.

The chain is built from TRBV7-9 and TRBJ2-6; D may be TRBD1 or TRBD2 (5 bases each). With 5 bases removed from V and 4 bases from J, the gap between germline ends came to 15 bases. Germline V gene data show CDR1 as SEHNR and CDR2 as FQNEAQ (reference sequence). This CDR3 is built from 16 residues. CDR3 sequence: CASSPGPFLGANVLTF. For the CDR3, the DNA is TGTGCCAGCAGCCCGGGGCCCTTCCTGGGGGCCAACGTCCTGACTTTC.

The chain uses TRBV3-1 and TRBJ2-2; TRBD2 aligns across 9 bases. The J segment lost 0 bases and the V segment lost 3 bases, leaving 5 bases of the junction unmatched. Looked up from germline, CDR1 is LGHDT and CDR2 is YNNKEL (reference sequence). The CDR3 spans 17 residues. The CDR3 loop is CASSQAIAGANTGELFF. Here the CDR3 DNA reads TGTGCCAGCAGCCAGGCTATAGCGGGAGCGAACACCGGGGAGCTGTTTTTT.

This clonotype was seen a few times. The chain links TRBV12-1 to TRBJ2-1; no DNA check was done on the table's D call, TRBD2. TRBV12-1 is deemed a pseudogene. This CDR3 has 13 amino acids. CDR3 nucleotide sequence: TGTGCCAGATCCAGCGGGAGGATGATTGAGCAGTTCTTC. It yields the protein CARSSGRMIEQFF.

This chain connects TRBV20-1 to TRBJ2-7, with TRBD1 matching 7 bases. The germline V gene encodes CDR1 DFQATT and CDR2 SNEGSKA (reference sequence). The CDR3 is made up of 13 amino acids. V shed 6 bases and J 6 bases; nucleotides not matched to a gene: 11. DNA for the CDR3: TGCAGTGCAACGGACAGGACCCAGGCCGAGCAGTACTTC. Its protein is CSATDRTQAEQYF.

This clonotype turned up a few times. This rearrangement joins TRBV4-3 to TRBJ2-3; D not certain. Germline CDR1 LGHNA, CDR2 YSLEER. This CDR3 spans 19 amino acids. With 3 bases removed from V and 1 base from J, the gap between germline ends came to 23 bases. The CDR3 sequence: CASSHRINPGQDRTDTQYF. CDR3 nucleotide sequence: TGCGCCAGCAGCCACCGCATAAACCCGGGCCAAGATCGCACAGATACGCAGTATTTT.

This clonotype was seen a handful of times. This chain uses TRBV20-1 with TRBJ2-7, with a tentative D call TRBD2 (5 bases). This CDR3 contains 14 residues. V was cut by 4 bases and J by 1 base, with 14 bases left in between. Per the germline V gene, CDR1 is DFQATT and CDR2 is SNEGSKA (reference sequence). The CDR3 reads CSATGLLGSYEQYF. As DNA, the CDR3 is TGCAGTGCTACCGGCCTACTAGGTTCCTACGAGCAGTACTTC.

The CDR3 loop reads CASRSGGVHNEQFF. CDR3 nucleotides: TGTGCCAGCAGGAGCGGGGGGGTACACAATGAGCAGTTCTTC. The chain is built from TRBV27 and TRBJ2-1; 10 positions agree with TRBD2. This CDR3 has 14 amino acids. Germline V gives CDR1 MNHEY, CDR2 SMNVEV (reference sequence). V trimming: 6 bases; J trimming: 5 bases; junction bases outside the gene matches: 4.

This clonotype has ten or more counts. V is TRBV29-1 and J is TRBJ2-5; 12 nucleotides match TRBD1. V shed 7 bases, J shed 5 bases, and the junction held 17 bases outside the gene matches. The germline CDR1 and CDR2 sequences are SQVTM and ANQGSEA. The length of the CDR3 is 17 residues. This CDR3 reads CSGYLAGQGARGETQYF. The CDR3 DNA follows: TGCAGCGGATATTTAGCGGGACAGGGGGCGCGTGGGGAGACCCAGTACTTC.

This clonotype occurred many times. V is TRBV29-1 and J is TRBJ2-5; TRBD1 aligns across 7 bases. Germline CDR1 and CDR2: SQVTM and ANQGSEA. CDR3 length equals 14 residues. V dropped 4 bases and J dropped 3; count of bases not matched to a gene: 8. The chain's CDR3 is CSVASSTGKETQYF. As DNA, the CDR3 is TGCAGCGTTGCCTCCTCGACAGGGAAAGAGACCCAGTACTTC.

This chain uses TRBV5-1 with TRBJ1-1; 9 nucleotides line up with TRBD1. Germline values: CDR1 SGHRS, CDR2 YFSETQ. CDR3 length: 15 amino acids. V trimming: 4 bases; J trimming: 3 bases; junction bases outside the gene matches: 7. The CDR3 DNA reads TGCGCCAGCAGCAATCTCGACAGGGGGGACACTGAAGCTTTCTTT. Its protein product is CASSNLDRGDTEAFF.

This clonotype has ten or more counts. The chain employs TRBV11-2 and TRBJ2-3, with 8 positions matching TRBD2. Unmatched junction bases numbered 10, after V lost 4 bases and J lost 7 bases. The CDR3 spans 15 residues. Germline V gene sequence: CDR1 SGHAT, CDR2 FQNNGV. The CDR3 DNA is TGTGCCAGCAGCTATCCGGGACTAGGACGACATACGCAGTATTTT. This encodes CASSYPGLGRHTQYF. Variable domain in full (rest from reference TRBV11-2 and TRBJ2-3): EAGVAQSPRYKIIEKRQSVAFWCNPISGHATLYWYQQILGQGPKLLIQFQNNGVVDDSQLPKDRFSAERLKGVDSTLKIQPAKLEDSAVYLCASSYPGLGRHTQYFGPGTRLTVL.

The CDR3 sequence: CASSLRASGQSTDTQYF. The CDR3 nucleotides read TGTGCCAGCAGCTTACGGGCTAGCGGTCAAAGCACAGATACGCAGTATTTT. The chain has TRBV7-8 and TRBJ2-3; 7 bases align to TRBD2. In germline, CDR1 is SGHVS, CDR2 FQNEAQ. Trimming took 2 bases from V and 0 from J; bases not matched to a gene: 8. This CDR3 contains 17 residues.

This clonotype was recorded a few times. The genes are TRBV20-1 and TRBJ2-1; no clear D gene. The germline gives CDR1 DFQATT, CDR2 SNEGSKA (reference sequence). The V gene lost 2 bases and the J gene lost 2 bases, with 13 bases spanning the gap. This CDR3 has 15 amino acids. The CDR3 region is CSARSVISPYNEQFF. The CDR3 DNA follows: TGCAGTGCTAGAAGTGTTATAAGCCCCTACAATGAGCAGTTCTTC.